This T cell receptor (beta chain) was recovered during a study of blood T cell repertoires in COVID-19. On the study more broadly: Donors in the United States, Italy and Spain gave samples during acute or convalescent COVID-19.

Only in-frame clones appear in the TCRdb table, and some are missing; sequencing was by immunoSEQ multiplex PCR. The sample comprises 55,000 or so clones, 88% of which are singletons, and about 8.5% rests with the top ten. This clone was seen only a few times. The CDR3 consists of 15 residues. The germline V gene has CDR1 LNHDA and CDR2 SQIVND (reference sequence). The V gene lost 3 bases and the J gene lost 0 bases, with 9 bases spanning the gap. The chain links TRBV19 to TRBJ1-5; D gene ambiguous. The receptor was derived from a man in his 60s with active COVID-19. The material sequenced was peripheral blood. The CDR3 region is CASSMGSGSNQPQHF. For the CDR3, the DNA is TGTGCCAGTAGTATGGGCAGCGGTAGCAATCAGCCCCAGCATTTT.